One TCR beta chain is described in this entry. Antigen: not known. This record belongs to a study of OX40 agonist ivuxolimab in advanced cancers. Findings of the study overall: At 0.1 to 3.0 mg/kg and by week 6, clonal expansion occurred in CD4+ and CD8+ blood T cells.

The germline gives CDR1 MNHEY, CDR2 SMNVEV (reference sequence). Germline trimming cut 5 bases from V and 2 bases from J; bases unmatched to any gene: 11. This CDR3 contains 17 residues. TCRdb's copy holds only in-frame clones and misses some; the assay was immunoSEQ multiplex PCR. The sample contains tens of thousands of clones, 85% to 90% of which appear only once. Collection of blood occurred at baseline, at cycle 4 day 1, and at cycle 7 day 1. This sequence originates from an adult with an advanced solid tumor such as melanoma, head and neck, liver or kidney cancer. This chain links TRBV27 with TRBJ2-7; 11 nucleotides agree with TRBD2. The specimen was CD4+ or CD8+ T cells sorted from blood, collected in a trial of the OX40 agonist ivuxolimab. The CDR3 DNA reads TGTGCCAGCAGTCTCACCTCTGGACTAGCGGGTACCTACGAGCAGTACTTC. This gives the protein CASSLTSGLAGTYEQYF.